Reported below is one TCR beta chain. The antigen is unknown. Here immunoSEQ multiplex PCR was the method, and the copy in TCRdb shows in-frame clones only, minus some. The sample yields around 70,000 clones, just over 85% seen once. The data originate from a study of T cell responses to AZD1222 COVID-19 vaccine. Study-wide points: Spike was spanned by vaccine-associated CD4 TCRs, with dominance at 160-218 and 743-854. Baseline seropositivity occurred in only six AZD1222 recipients. A mostly white British donor set with more females was recruited, and clonal diversity was possibly underestimated.

This CDR3 has 13 amino acids. Trimming stripped 6 bases from V and 5 bases from J, with 13 bases between. This receptor was identified in an adult in good health. The sequences come from peripheral blood, collected on day 0 of AZD1222 vaccination. The chain has TRBV12-3 or TRBV12-4 and TRBJ2-5, with D perhaps assigned TRBD1 or TRBD2 (5 bases each). CDR3 in amino acids: CASSLREMETQYF. DNA for the CDR3: TGTGCCAGCAGCCTCAGGGAGATGGAGACCCAGTACTTC.